Below are 9 T cell receptor beta chains sequenced from a single sample in a study of regulatory T cells in long-lasting Graves disease. The time point: persistent/refractory GD, antithyroid drugs over 5 years with positive TRAb. Preparation of the TCR library used RNA extracted from PBMCs. CDR3 regions were amplified by Arm-PCR using iRepertoire HTBI primers to build TCR beta libraries. TCRdb analysed the multiplex PCR reads with MiXCR anew, one entry per CDR3 protein. The repertoire holds approximately 500,000 distinct CDR3 sequences, 20% to 25% seen once, with 7.1% in the top ten. The specimen was peripheral blood mononuclear cells (PBMCs), collected when the disease was refractory, from a patient treated with antithyroid drugs. The receptors stem from a female donor with Graves disease.

There are many counts of this clonotype. The chain employs TRBV2 and TRBJ2-5, with 8 bases aligning to TRBD1. The germline gives CDR1 SNHLY, CDR2 FYNNEI. V shed 5 bases, J shed 2 bases, and the junction held 10 bases outside the gene matches. The CDR3 extends over 16 amino acids. The CDR3 region has the DNA TGTGCCAGCAGTCCATCGGACAGGGTAGGACAAGAGACCCAGTACTTC. Translation: CASSPSDRVGQETQYF.

This clonotype was detected only a few times. The J gene is TRBJ2-2, the V gene TRBV12-3 or TRBV12-4; 7 bases map to TRBD2. This CDR3 spans 14 amino acids. V shed 6 bases and J 6 bases; nucleotides not matched to a gene: 7. Here the CDR3 reads CASSQAGRAGELFF. The CDR3 nucleotides are TGTGCCAGCAGCCAGGCAGGGAGGGCCGGGGAGCTGTTTTTT.

With regard to this clonotype: The limits of the CDR3 on the DNA are not certain, so only TCRdb's listed CDR3 is given. The CDR3 here is CASTNQTSMYLCASSSTNTEAFF. The genes are TRBV25-1 and TRBJ1-1. Germline-derived CDR1 and CDR2 are MGHDK and SYGVNS. Termini included, the CDR3 measures 23 amino acids.

This clonotype has more than one count but fewer than ten. A read error is possible here, since a much larger clone lies one base away. J is TRBJ1-5 and V is TRBV28, with D uncertain. This CDR3 comprises 15 residues. Germline V gene lookup returns CDR1 MDHEN and CDR2 SYDVKM. The CDR3, as DNA: TGTGCCAGCGGTTTGGGAGGACTGAGCAATCAGCCCCAGCATTTT. Translating it yields CASGLGGLSNQPQHF.

This clonotype was seen just once. The chain joins TRBV10-3 to TRBJ1-1, with D maybe TRBD1 (5 bases). The germline V gene has CDR1 ENHRY and CDR2 SYGVKD. Trimming left V 7 bases short and J 5 bases short, with 17 bases between. The CDR3 is 14 amino acids. CDR3 sequence: CAITRGGSGTEAFF. The CDR3 nucleotides are TGTGCCATCACGAGGGGAGGGTCTGGAACTGAAGCTTTCTTT.

The CDR3 DNA is TGCAGTGCTGTGACAGTAGATCACACAGATACGCAGTATTTT. Translating gives CSAVTVDHTDTQYF. This sequence joins TRBV20-1 and TRBJ2-3; the D gene is possibly TRBD1 (5 bases). V dropped 5 bases and J dropped 2 bases, with 14 bases sitting between them. The CDR3 length is 14 residues. Looked up from germline, CDR1 is DFQATT and CDR2 is SNEGSKA (reference sequence).

This clonotype was counted ten times or more. This chain links TRBV7-8 with TRBJ1-2; weak D call: TRBD1 (5 bases). Between the trimmed V and J ends, which lost 5 bases and 5 bases, there was a span of 15 bases. The CDR3 contains 14 residues. CDR1 and CDR2 from the germline V gene are SGHVS and FQNEAQ. CDR3 in amino acids: CASSPRTSNYGYTF. CDR3 coding DNA: TGTGCCAGCAGCCCCCGGACATCCAATTATGGCTACACCTTC. The whole variable domain, remainder taken from reference TRBV7-8 and TRBJ1-2, is GAGVSQSPRYKVAKRGQDVALRCDPISGHVSLFWYQQALGQGPEFLTYFQNEAQLDKSGLPSDRFFAERPEGSVSTLKIQRTQQEDSAVYLCASSPRTSNYGYTFGSGTRLTVV.

This clonotype turned up a few times. A read error may produce the germline difference seen at one junction end. The chain recombines TRBV5-1 with TRBJ2-7; no clear D. The CDR3 consists of 11 residues. Germline V gives CDR1 SGHRS, CDR2 YFSETQ. The CDR3 is CASSLGAGVMF. The CDR3 DNA follows: TGCGCCAGCAGCTTGGGAGCAGGAGTCATGTTC.

Points on this clonotype: Just one base apart from a much larger clone, this may be a read error. V is TRBV7-9 and J is TRBJ1-1; possibly TRBD1 for D (6 bases). Germline V CDR1 and CDR2: SEHNR, FQNEAQ (reference sequence). This CDR3 contains 15 residues. The CDR3 here is CASRGSETGWTEASF. The CDR3 DNA follows: TGTGCCAGCAGGGGTTCCGAGACAGGATGGACTGAAGCTTCCTTT.